A selection of T cell receptor beta chains follows, all from one sample in a study of blood T cell repertoires in COVID-19. The method was immunoSEQ multiplex PCR; TCRdb's version includes in-frame clones alone and lacks a portion of them. The sample comprises some 260,000 clones, just under 85% of which are singletons, and about 9% rests with the top ten. Sequenced sample: peripheral blood. Receptors were obtained from a man older than 75 with acute or convalescent COVID-19. The CDR3 runs from the conserved cysteine through the conserved F or W. The order of the fields is clone size, J gene, CDR3 length, V gene, D gene, CDR3 DNA, CDR3 protein. A D gene is named only where the DNA matches it firmly. Clone size is shown for a subset of rows, as once, few, many or a class of expanded clone.

clone size: .; J gene: TRBJ1-1; CDR3 length: 12; V gene: TRBV12-3/TRBV12-4; D gene: .; CDR3 DNA: TGTGCCAGCAGTTTCGTAAGGGGTGAAGCTTTCTTT; CDR3 protein: CASSFVRGEAFF
clone size: .; J gene: TRBJ1-5; CDR3 length: 14; V gene: TRBV2; D gene: TRBD1; CDR3 DNA: TGTGCCAGTCGCCCCGACAGGGGAAATCAGCCCCAGCATTTT; CDR3 protein: CASRPDRGNQPQHF
clone size: .; J gene: TRBJ2-7; CDR3 length: 14; V gene: TRBV10-2; D gene: TRBD2; CDR3 DNA: TGCGCCAGCAGTGATCGGGGACTAGCGGAGATCCAGTACTTC; CDR3 protein: CASSDRGLAEIQYF
clone size: once; J gene: TRBJ1-2; CDR3 length: 15; V gene: TRBV18; D gene: .; CDR3 DNA: TGTGCCAGCTCACCAGGCACAGGGAAGTACTATGGCTACACCTTC; CDR3 protein: CASSPGTGKYYGYTF
clone size: .; J gene: TRBJ2-1; CDR3 length: 16; V gene: TRBV27; D gene: TRBD2; CDR3 DNA: TGTGCCAGCAGTTTACTAGCGGGGAACCTCTACAATGAGCAGTTCTTC; CDR3 protein: CASSLLAGNLYNEQFF
clone size: .; J gene: TRBJ2-2; CDR3 length: 15; V gene: TRBV18; D gene: .; CDR3 DNA: TGTGCCAGCTCACCCAAGGGGTTGGGCACCGGGGAGCTGTTTTTT; CDR3 protein: CASSPKGLGTGELFF
clone size: .; J gene: TRBJ1-1; CDR3 length: 14; V gene: TRBV7-9; D gene: TRBD1; CDR3 DNA: TGTGCCAGCAGCGCCGGACAGGGGGCAACTGAAGCTTTCTTT; CDR3 protein: CASSAGQGATEAFF
clone size: .; J gene: TRBJ1-1; CDR3 length: 17; V gene: TRBV12-5; D gene: .; CDR3 DNA: TGTGCTAGTGGTTTGGTACTGGACAAGCACATGAACACTGAAGCTTTCTTT; CDR3 protein: CASGLVLDKHMNTEAFF
clone size: .; J gene: TRBJ1-6; CDR3 length: 15; V gene: TRBV18; D gene: .; CDR3 DNA: TGTGCCAGCTCACCATCTGGGGCTTCTAATTCACCCCTCCACTTT; CDR3 protein: CASSPSGASNSPLHF
clone size: few; J gene: TRBJ1-2; CDR3 length: 13; V gene: TRBV24-1; D gene: .; CDR3 DNA: TGTGCCACTGCGGGAGGGACGGACTATGGCTACACCTTC; CDR3 protein: CATAGGTDYGYTF
clone size: .; J gene: TRBJ2-5; CDR3 length: 13; V gene: TRBV11-2; D gene: TRBD1; CDR3 DNA: TGTGCCAGCAGAGGACAGGGTCGAGAGACCCAGTACTTC; CDR3 protein: CASRGQGRETQYF
clone size: .; J gene: TRBJ2-5; CDR3 length: 13; V gene: TRBV5-8; D gene: .; CDR3 DNA: TGTGCCAGCAGCTACAGGGTTGAGGAGACCCAGTACTTC; CDR3 protein: CASSYRVEETQYF
clone size: .; J gene: TRBJ2-1; CDR3 length: 18; V gene: TRBV27; D gene: TRBD2; CDR3 DNA: TGTGCCAGCAGTCCCCGGACTAGCGGGAGTATGACGGCGAATGAGCAGTTCTTC; CDR3 protein: CASSPRTSGSMTANEQFF
clone size: .; J gene: TRBJ2-7; CDR3 length: 12; V gene: TRBV18; D gene: .; CDR3 DNA: TGTGCCAGCTCACGAGCCGTTAACGAGCAGTACTTC; CDR3 protein: CASSRAVNEQYF
clone size: .; J gene: TRBJ2-7; CDR3 length: 15; V gene: TRBV19; D gene: TRBD2; CDR3 DNA: TGTGCCAGTAGTATAGGTGCTAGCGGGAGCCACGAGCAGTACTTC; CDR3 protein: CASSIGASGSHEQYF